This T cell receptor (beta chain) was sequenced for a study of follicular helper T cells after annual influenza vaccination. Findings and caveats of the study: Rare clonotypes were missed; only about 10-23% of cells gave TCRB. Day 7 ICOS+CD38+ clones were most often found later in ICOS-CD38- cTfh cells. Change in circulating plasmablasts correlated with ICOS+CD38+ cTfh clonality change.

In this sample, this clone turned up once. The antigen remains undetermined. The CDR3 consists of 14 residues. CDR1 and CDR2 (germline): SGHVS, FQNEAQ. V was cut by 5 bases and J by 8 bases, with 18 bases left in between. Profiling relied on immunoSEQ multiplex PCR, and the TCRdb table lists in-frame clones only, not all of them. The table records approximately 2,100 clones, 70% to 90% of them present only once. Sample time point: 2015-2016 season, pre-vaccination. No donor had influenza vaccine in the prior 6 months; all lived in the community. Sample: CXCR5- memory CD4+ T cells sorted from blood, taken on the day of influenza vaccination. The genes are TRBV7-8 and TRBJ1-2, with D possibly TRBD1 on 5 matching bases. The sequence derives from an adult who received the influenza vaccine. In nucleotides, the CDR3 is TGTGCCAGCAGCCCCATGGAAGGGGTAGGGGGCTACACCTTC. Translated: CASSPMEGVGGYTF.